This T cell receptor (beta chain) is from a study of metastatic and nonmetastatic thyroid tumors. Study-level information: The comparison covered peripheral blood and tumor or nodule tissue in malignant and benign thyroid patients.

The entire patient cohort was treatment-naive prior to thyroid surgery. With regard to this clone: One end of the junction varies from germline; a read error may be responsible.

Through MiXCR, TCRdb re-clonotyped the PCR reads. The table has approximately 12,000 clones, about 21% seen once. The TCR originated in a female donor with papillary thyroid cancer or a benign thyroid nodule (not recorded which). Some clones in this sample may be carry-over from other donors' samples. Material: adjacent normal tissue.

The CDR3: CASSPAVTGPTVELFF. The CDR3 coding sequence is TGCGCCAGCAGCCCGGCCGTTACAGGGCCCACCGTGGAGCTGTTTTTT. The chain joins TRBV5-1 to TRBJ2-2; D is perhaps TRBD1 (6 bases). The CDR3 sequence is 16 residues long. CDR1 is SGHRS and CDR2 is YFSETQ in the germline V gene.